Sequencing of this T cell receptor (beta chain) was carried out in a study of technical replicates of blood from a few donors. Using immunoSEQ multiplex PCR, the repertoire was profiled, and TCRdb retains in-frame clones only, with some absent. This sample has 70,000 to 95,000 clones, with 95% to 98% found just once. The V and J ends lost 6 bases and 1 base, in that order; junction bases with no gene match: 11. CDR1 and CDR2 from the germline V gene are LNHDA and SQIVND (reference sequence). The CDR3 loop spans 16 amino acids. The genes are TRBV19 and TRBJ2-5; 7 bases agree with TRBD1. The clonotype comes from a human donor in good health. The sequencing input was T cells isolated from PBMCs. CDR3 DNA sequence: TGTGCCAGTAGCTCCGCCAACAGGGGATTCCAAGAGACCCAGTACTTC. Protein product: CASSSANRGFQETQYF. Supplemented by reference TRBV19 and TRBJ2-5, the full variable domain reads DGGITQSPKYLFRKEGQNVTLSCEQNLNHDAMYWYRQDPGQGLRLIYYSQIVNDFQKGDIAEGYSVSREKKESFPLTVTSAQKNPTAFYLCASSSANRGFQETQYFGPGTRLLVL.